The 13 T cell receptor beta chains presented below share a single source sample, sequenced in a study of T-cell memory formation after mild COVID-19. TCRdb fed the 5' RACE reads into MiXCR, producing one record per CDR3 protein. Of about 320,000 distinct CDR3 sequences listed, over 11% are singletons. Sequenced material: PBMCs or a T cell subset sorted from them (not recorded which). These receptors were collected from a man younger than 30 who had mild COVID-19 (a few samples of this study predate the infection). Cell type and time point are not known.

The chain is built from TRBV18 and TRBJ1-6, with D unresolved. The CDR3 contains 14 residues. Deletions cut 2 bases from V and 7 bases from J, with 9 bases between. Germline V lookup: CDR1 KGHSH, CDR2 LQKENI. The CDR3 nucleotides read TGTGCCAGCTCACCAACACAGCAAAATTCACCCCTCCACTTT. This sequence encodes CASSPTQQNSPLHF.

Only a few counts were recorded for this clonotype. This CDR3 reads CSVRTGYAGELFF. In nucleotides, the CDR3 is TGCAGCGTTCGGACAGGTTACGCCGGGGAGCTGTTTTTT. The genes are TRBV29-1 and TRBJ2-2; 7 bases align to TRBD1. The CDR3 loop spans 13 amino acids. V was pared by 5 bases and J by 6 bases, with 6 bases of the junction left unmatched. In germline, CDR1 is SQVTM, CDR2 ANQGSEA.

The genes are TRBV5-1 and TRBJ1-2; 7 nucleotides agree with TRBD1. Germline loops: CDR1 SGHRS, CDR2 YFSETQ. The CDR3 has 12 amino acids. Trimming at V came to 10 bases and at J to 6 bases, leaving 9 bases not matched to a gene. CDR3 sequence reads: CASRITGDGYTF. The CDR3 nucleotides are TGCGCCTCTAGGATCACAGGGGATGGCTACACCTTC.

Only a few counts were recorded for this clonotype. This chain connects TRBV20-1 to TRBJ2-7; 8 nucleotides match TRBD2. After removal of 5 bases from V and 0 bases from J, the junction contained 15 bases not matched to a gene. Per the germline V gene, CDR1 is DFQATT and CDR2 is SNEGSKA (reference sequence). The CDR3 consists of 17 residues. CDR3 sequence (DNA): TGCAGTGCTCTGACGGAGACTAGCGTGTCGAGCTCCTACGAGCAGTACGTC. Translation: CSALTETSVSSSYEQYV.

This clonotype was seen a handful of times. This rearrangement joins TRBV7-2 to TRBJ2-3; 8 bases agree with TRBD1. V lost 6 bases, J lost 2 bases, and 7 bases stayed unmatched. Germline V gives CDR1 SGHTA, CDR2 FQGNSA. The CDR3 runs 15 residues. The CDR3 spells CASRPRGPYTDTQYF. The CDR3 DNA is TGTGCCAGCAGACCCAGGGGGCCCTACACAGATACGCAGTATTTT.

This clonotype was picked up a small number of times. The rearrangement joins TRBV20-1 to TRBJ2-3; 8 nucleotides align to TRBD2. This CDR3 is 13 amino acids long. V dropped 5 bases and J dropped 4; count of bases not matched to a gene: 5. Germline V gene data show CDR1 as DFQATT and CDR2 as SNEGSKA (reference sequence). CDR3 loop: CSAEAGASDTQYF. DNA of the CDR3: TGCAGTGCTGAAGCGGGGGCCTCAGATACGCAGTATTTT.

This clonotype has only a few counts. The chain links TRBV5-5 to TRBJ1-1; D remains unclear. Between the trimmed V and J ends, which lost 0 bases and 1 base, there was a span of 10 bases. The CDR3 is 15 amino acids. CDR1 is SGHKS, CDR2 YYEKEE, per germline (reference sequence). In DNA form, the CDR3 reads TGTGCCAGCAGCTTGGATCCGGCCTCGAACACTGAAGCTTTCTTT. Its translation is CASSLDPASNTEAFF.

This rearrangement joins TRBV6-6 to TRBJ1-2; 8 bases fit TRBD1. Germline CDR1 reads MNHNY; CDR2 reads SVGAGI (reference sequence). The length of the CDR3 is 15 residues. The ends lost 0 bases at V and 8 bases at J; junction bases unmatched: 8. The CDR3 sequence: CASSYSPTGANGYTF. Here the CDR3 DNA reads TGTGCCAGCAGTTACTCCCCGACAGGGGCTAACGGCTACACCTTC.

The table lists this clonotype with a few counts. The genes are TRBV7-3 and TRBJ1-1; 7 bases line up with TRBD1. The trim removed 5 bases at V and 4 bases at J, leaving 10 bases unmatched. CDR3 length: 15 residues. Germline-derived CDR1 and CDR2 are SGHTA and FQGTGA. CDR3 sequence: CASSQTAGGRTEAFF. CDR3 in DNA: TGTGCCAGCAGCCAGACGGCAGGGGGTCGCACTGAAGCTTTCTTT.

This chain connects TRBV20-1 to TRBJ2-3; 7 bases map to TRBD1. Germline V lookup: CDR1 DFQATT, CDR2 SNEGSKA (reference sequence). The CDR3 runs 13 residues. V shed 5 bases and J 3 bases; nucleotides not matched to a gene: 5. CDR3 bases: TGCAGTGCTGGGCCGACAGGGACAGATACGCAGTATTTT. Translated, it gives CSAGPTGTDTQYF.

This clonotype came up many times. The chain links TRBV5-1 to TRBJ2-4, with D possibly TRBD2 on 6 matching bases. Trimming pared 0 bases from V and 6 bases from J, leaving 10 bases between. The CDR3 length is 14 residues. The germline CDR1 and CDR2 sequences are SGHRS and YFSETQ. CDR3 bases: TGCGCCAGCAGCTTGGACGGGGGATTAAACATTCAGTACTTC. Residues: CASSLDGGLNIQYF.

The V gene is TRBV6-5, the J gene TRBJ1-3; D is undetermined. This CDR3 has 13 amino acids. Trimming shortened V by 6 bases and J by 3 bases, and 9 bases separated the two germline ends. Germline V CDR1 and CDR2: MNHEY, SVGAGI. The CDR3 spells CASSGPNGNTIYF. The CDR3, as DNA: TGTGCCAGCAGCGGACCGAATGGAAACACCATATATTTT.

The chain's CDR3 is CASRLAALAGGRLRSDTQYF. CDR3 nucleotide sequence: TGTGCAAGTCGCTTAGCCGCCCTAGCGGGGGGCCGATTGCGTTCAGATACGCAGTATTTT. The genes are TRBV12-2 and TRBJ2-3; the table calls TRBD2, which could not be checked here. TRBV12-2 is noted as a pseudogene. The CDR3 is 20 amino acids.